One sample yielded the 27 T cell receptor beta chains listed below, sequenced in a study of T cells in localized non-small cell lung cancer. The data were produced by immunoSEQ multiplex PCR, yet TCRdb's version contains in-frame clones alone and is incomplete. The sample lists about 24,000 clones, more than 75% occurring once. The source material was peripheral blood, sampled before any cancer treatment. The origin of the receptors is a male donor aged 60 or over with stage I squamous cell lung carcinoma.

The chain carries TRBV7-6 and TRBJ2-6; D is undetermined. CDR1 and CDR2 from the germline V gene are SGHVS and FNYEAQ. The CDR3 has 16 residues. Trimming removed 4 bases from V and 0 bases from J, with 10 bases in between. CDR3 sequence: CASSSPGVSGANVLTF. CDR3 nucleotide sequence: TGTGCCAGCAGCTCTCCAGGTGTCTCTGGGGCCAACGTCCTGACTTTC.

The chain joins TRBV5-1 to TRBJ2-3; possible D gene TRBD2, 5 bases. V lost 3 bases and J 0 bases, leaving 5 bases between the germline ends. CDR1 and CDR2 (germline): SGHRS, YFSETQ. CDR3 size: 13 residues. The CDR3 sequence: CASSSGSTDTQYF. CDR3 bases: TGCGCCAGCAGCTCGGGGAGCACAGATACGCAGTATTTT. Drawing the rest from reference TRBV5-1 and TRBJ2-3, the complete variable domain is KAGVTQTPRYLIKTRGQQVTLSCSPISGHRSVSWYQQTPGQGLQFLFEYFSETQRNKGNFPGRFSGRQFSNSRSEMNVSTLELGDSALYLCASSSGSTDTQYFGPGTRLTVL.

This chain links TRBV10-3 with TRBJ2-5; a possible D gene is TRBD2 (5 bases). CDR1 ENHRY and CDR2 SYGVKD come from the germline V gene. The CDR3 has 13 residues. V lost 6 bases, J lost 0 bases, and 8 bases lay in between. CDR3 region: CAISPEDQETQYF. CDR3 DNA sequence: TGTGCCATCAGCCCGGAGGACCAAGAGACCCAGTACTTC.

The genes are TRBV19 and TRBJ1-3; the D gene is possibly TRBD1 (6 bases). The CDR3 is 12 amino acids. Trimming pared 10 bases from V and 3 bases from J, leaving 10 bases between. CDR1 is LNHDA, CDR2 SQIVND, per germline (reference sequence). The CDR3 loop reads CATMTGGNTIYF. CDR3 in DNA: TGTGCCACTATGACAGGTGGAAACACCATATATTTT.

In DNA form, the CDR3 reads TGTGCCAGCAGCTTAGAGTCCGAGCAGTACTTC. This codes for CASSLESEQYF. The chain has TRBV7-6 and TRBJ2-7; no clear D. Trimming took off 1 base at V and 6 bases at J, with 4 bases between the two ends. The length of the CDR3 is 11 residues. Per the germline V gene, CDR1 is SGHVS and CDR2 is FNYEAQ. Looking up the rest from reference TRBV7-6 and TRBJ2-7 gives the full variable domain: GAGVSQSPRYKVTKRGQDVALRCDPISGHVSLYWYRQALGQGPEFLTYFNYEAQQDKSGLPNDRFSAERPEGSISTLTIQRTEQRDSAMYRCASSLESEQYFGPGTRLTVT.

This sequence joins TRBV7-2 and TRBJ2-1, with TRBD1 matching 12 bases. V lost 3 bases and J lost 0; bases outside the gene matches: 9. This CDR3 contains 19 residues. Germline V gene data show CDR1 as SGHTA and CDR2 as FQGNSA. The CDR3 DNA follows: TGTGCCAGCAGCTTTGGGACAGGGGGCCTTAGCGGCTCCTACAATGAGCAGTTCTTC. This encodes CASSFGTGGLSGSYNEQFF.

The CDR3 here is CASSLDRGGNQPQHF. The CDR3 DNA is TGTGCCAGCAGTTTAGACAGGGGAGGGAATCAGCCCCAGCATTTT. The chain recombines TRBV2 with TRBJ1-5, with 8 bases fitting TRBD1. Germline V lookup: CDR1 SNHLY, CDR2 FYNNEI. The CDR3 is 15 amino acids. V lost 5 bases to trimming and J lost 4 bases; unmatched junction nucleotides: 7.

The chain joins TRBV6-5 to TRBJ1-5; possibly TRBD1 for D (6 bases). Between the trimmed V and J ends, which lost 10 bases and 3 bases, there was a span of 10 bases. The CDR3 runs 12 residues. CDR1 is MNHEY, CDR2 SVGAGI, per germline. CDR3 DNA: TGTGCCACCGGGACACCCAATCAGCCCCAGCATTTT. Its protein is CATGTPNQPQHF.

The CDR3 nucleotides read TGTGCCAGCAGTCCCCGGGACAGGGGGCGAACTGAAGCTTTCTTT. It encodes CASSPRDRGRTEAFF. The gene calls are TRBV6-5 and TRBJ1-1; 12 bases fit TRBD1. Germline-derived CDR1 and CDR2 are MNHEY and SVGAGI. The V and J ends lost 5 bases and 5 bases, in that order; junction bases with no gene match: 6. This CDR3 has 15 residues.

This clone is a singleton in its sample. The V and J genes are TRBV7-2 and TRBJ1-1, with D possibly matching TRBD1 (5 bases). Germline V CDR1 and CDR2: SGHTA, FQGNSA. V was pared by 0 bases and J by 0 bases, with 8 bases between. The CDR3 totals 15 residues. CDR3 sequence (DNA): TGTGCCAGCAGCTTAGCCGGACACTTGAACACTGAAGCTTTCTTT. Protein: CASSLAGHLNTEAFF.

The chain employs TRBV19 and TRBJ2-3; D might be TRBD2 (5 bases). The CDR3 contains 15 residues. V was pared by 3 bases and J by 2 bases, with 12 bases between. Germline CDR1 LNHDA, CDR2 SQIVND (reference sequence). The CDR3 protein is CASSIIAIHTDTQYF. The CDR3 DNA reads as TGTGCCAGTAGTATTATAGCGATCCACACAGATACGCAGTATTTT.

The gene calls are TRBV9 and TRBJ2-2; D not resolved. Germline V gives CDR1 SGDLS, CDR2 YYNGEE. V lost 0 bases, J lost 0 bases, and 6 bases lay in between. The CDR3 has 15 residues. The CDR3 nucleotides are TGTGCCAGCAGCGTAGGAGCCGCGAACACCGGGGAGCTGTTTTTT. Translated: CASSVGAANTGELFF.

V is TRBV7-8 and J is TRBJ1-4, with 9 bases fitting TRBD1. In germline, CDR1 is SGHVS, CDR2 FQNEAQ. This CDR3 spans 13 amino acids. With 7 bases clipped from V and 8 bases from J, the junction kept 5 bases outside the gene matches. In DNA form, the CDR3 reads TGTGCCAGCAAACAGGGGGCGCGCGAAAAACTGTTTTTT. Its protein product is CASKQGAREKLFF.

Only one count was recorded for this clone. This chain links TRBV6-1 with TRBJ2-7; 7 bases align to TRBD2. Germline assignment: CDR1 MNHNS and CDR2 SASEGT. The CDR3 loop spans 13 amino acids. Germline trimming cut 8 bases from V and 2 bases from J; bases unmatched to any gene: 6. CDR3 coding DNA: TGTGCCAGCGGGACTACCTTACCCTACGAGCAGTACTTC. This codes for CASGTTLPYEQYF.

For the CDR3, the DNA is TGTGCCAGCAGTCCATCATCCTTTAACTATGGCTACACCTTC. Its translation: CASSPSSFNYGYTF. The rearrangement joins TRBV6-6 to TRBJ1-2; D not certain. The germline V gene encodes CDR1 MNHNY and CDR2 SVGAGI (reference sequence). V lost 5 bases to trimming and J lost 1 base, with 11 bases between them. The CDR3 contains 14 residues.

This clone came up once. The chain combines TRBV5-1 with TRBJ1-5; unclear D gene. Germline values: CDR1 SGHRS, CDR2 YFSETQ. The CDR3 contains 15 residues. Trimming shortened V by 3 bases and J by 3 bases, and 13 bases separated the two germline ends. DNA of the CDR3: TGCGCCAGCAGCTCGCTCCCCGGGGACAATCAGCCCCAGCATTTT. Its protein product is CASSSLPGDNQPQHF.

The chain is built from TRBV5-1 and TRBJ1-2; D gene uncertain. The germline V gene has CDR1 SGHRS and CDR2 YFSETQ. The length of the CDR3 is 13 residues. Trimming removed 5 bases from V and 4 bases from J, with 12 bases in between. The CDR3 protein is CASRETEIYGYTF. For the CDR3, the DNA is TGCGCCAGCAGAGAAACAGAGATCTATGGCTACACCTTC.

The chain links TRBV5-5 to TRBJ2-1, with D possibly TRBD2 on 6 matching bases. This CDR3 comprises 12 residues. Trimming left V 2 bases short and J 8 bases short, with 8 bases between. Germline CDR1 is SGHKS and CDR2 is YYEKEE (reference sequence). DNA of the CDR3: TGTGCCAGCAGCTTAACGGGGGATGAGCAGTTCTTC. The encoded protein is CASSLTGDEQFF.

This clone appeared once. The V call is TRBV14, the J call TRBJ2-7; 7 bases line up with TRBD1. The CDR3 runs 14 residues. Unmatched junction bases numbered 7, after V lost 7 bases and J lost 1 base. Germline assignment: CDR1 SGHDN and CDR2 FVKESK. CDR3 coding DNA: TGTGCCAGCAATGGGTTGGGACAGTCCTACGAGCAGTACTTC. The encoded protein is CASNGLGQSYEQYF.

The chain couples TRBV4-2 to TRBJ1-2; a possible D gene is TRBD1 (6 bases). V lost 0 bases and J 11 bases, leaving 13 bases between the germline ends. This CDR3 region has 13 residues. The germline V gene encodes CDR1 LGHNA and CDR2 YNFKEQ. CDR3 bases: TGTGCCAGCAGCCAAGATCTTCAGGGGCCGTACACCTTC. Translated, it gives CASSQDLQGPYTF.

The CDR3 region is CASSVNGARNIQYF. The CDR3 nucleotides are TGTGCCAGCAGCGTAAACGGGGCCCGCAACATTCAGTACTTC. V is TRBV9 and J is TRBJ2-4; the D call may be TRBD1 or TRBD2 (5 bases each). Germline lookup yields CDR1 SGDLS and CDR2 YYNGEE. The V and J ends lost 1 base and 7 bases respectively, with 12 bases between them. This CDR3 contains 14 residues.

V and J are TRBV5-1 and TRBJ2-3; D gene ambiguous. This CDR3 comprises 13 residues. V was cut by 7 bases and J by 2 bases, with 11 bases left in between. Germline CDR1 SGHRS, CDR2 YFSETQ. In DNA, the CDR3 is TGCGCCAGCGGGCCAGGCTCCACAGATACGCAGTATTTT. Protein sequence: CASGPGSTDTQYF. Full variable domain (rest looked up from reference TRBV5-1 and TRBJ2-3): KAGVTQTPRYLIKTRGQQVTLSCSPISGHRSVSWYQQTPGQGLQFLFEYFSETQRNKGNFPGRFSGRQFSNSRSEMNVSTLELGDSALYLCASGPGSTDTQYFGPGTRLTVL.

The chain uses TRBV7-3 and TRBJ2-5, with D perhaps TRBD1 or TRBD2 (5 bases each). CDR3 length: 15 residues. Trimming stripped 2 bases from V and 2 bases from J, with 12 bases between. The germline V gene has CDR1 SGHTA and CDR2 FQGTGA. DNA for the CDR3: TGTGCCAGCAGCTTAGATAGAGGGGCTCAAGAGACCCAGTACTTC. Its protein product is CASSLDRGAQETQYF.

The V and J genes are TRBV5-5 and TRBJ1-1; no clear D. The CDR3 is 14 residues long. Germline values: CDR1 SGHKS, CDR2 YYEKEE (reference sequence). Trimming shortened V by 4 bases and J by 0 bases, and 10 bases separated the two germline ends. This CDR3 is CASSQPIMNTEAFF. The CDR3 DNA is TGTGCCAGCAGCCAGCCAATCATGAACACTGAAGCTTTCTTT.

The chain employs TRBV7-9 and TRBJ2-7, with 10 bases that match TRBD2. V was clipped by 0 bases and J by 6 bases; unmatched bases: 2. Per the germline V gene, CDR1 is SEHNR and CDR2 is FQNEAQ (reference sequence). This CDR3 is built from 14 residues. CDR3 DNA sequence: TGTGCCAGCAGCTTAGCCCTAGCGGGAGTCGAGCAGTACTTC. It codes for CASSLALAGVEQYF.

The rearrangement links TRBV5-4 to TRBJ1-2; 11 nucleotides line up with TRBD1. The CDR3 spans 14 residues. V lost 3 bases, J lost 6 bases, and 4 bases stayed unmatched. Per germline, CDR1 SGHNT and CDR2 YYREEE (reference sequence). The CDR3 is CASSWTGGWNGYTF. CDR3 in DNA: TGTGCCAGCAGCTGGACAGGGGGCTGGAATGGCTACACCTTC.

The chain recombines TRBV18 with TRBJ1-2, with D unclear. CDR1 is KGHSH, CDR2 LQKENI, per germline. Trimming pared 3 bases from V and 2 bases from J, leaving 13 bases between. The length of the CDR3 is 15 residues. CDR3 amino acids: CASSPVRGGNYGYTF. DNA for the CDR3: TGTGCCAGCTCACCTGTTCGTGGAGGAAACTATGGCTACACCTTC.